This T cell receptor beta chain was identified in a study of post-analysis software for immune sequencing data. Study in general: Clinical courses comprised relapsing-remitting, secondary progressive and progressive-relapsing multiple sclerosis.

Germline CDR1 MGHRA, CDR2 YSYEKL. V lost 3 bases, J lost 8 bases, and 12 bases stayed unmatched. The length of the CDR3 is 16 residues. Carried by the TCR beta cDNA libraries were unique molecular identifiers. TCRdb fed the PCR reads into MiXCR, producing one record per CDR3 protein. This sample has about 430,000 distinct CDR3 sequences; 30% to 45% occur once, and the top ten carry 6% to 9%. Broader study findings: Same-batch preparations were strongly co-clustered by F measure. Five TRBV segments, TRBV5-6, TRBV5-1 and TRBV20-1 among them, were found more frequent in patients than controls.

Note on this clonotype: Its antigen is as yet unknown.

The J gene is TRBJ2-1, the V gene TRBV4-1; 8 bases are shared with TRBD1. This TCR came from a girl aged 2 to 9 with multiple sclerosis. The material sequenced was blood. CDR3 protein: CASSHATQTGVYEQFF. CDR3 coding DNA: TGCGCCAGCAGCCACGCAACCCAGACAGGGGTTTATGAGCAGTTCTTC.